Listed here is a single T cell receptor (beta chain). No antigen is known for it. TCR beta cDNA libraries had unique molecular identifiers. TCRdb processed the PCR reads anew with MiXCR; each CDR3 protein has one entry. This table holds more than 450,000 distinct CDR3 sequences, roughly 47% found once. The entry originates in a study of post-analysis software for immune sequencing data. Overall study context: The disease courses spanned relapsing-remitting, secondary progressive and progressive-relapsing forms of multiple sclerosis. Study-wide points: Normalized Chao1 diversity in multiple sclerosis patients fell significantly below that of controls. Clustering by F measure revealed strong co-clustering among samples prepared together in one batch.

The TCR originated in a girl under 18 with multiple sclerosis. The source material was blood.

Written as DNA, the CDR3 is TGTGCCAGCAGCTTAGTGGCCGGGCCCCTAGCCAAAAACATTCAGTACTTC. This encodes CASSLVAGPLAKNIQYF. The gene calls are TRBV7-2 and TRBJ2-4, with D hard to call. Deletions cut 1 base from V and 0 bases from J, with 13 bases between. The germline CDR1 and CDR2 sequences are SGHTA and FQGNSA. The CDR3 covers 17 residues.